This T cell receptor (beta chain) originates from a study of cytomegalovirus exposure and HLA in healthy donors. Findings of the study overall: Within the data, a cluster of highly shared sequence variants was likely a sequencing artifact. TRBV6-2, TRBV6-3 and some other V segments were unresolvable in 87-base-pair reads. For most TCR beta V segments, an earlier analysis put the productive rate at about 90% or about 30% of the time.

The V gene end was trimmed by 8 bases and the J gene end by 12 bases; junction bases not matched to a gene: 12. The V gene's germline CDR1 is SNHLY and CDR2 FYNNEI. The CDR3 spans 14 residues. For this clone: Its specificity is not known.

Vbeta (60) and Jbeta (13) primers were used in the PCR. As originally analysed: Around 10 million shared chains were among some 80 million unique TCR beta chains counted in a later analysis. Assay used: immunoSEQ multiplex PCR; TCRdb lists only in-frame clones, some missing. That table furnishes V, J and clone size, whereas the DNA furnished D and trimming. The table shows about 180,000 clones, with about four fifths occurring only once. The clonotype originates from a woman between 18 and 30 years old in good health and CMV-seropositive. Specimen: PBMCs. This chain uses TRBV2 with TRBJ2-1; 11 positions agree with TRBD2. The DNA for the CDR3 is TGTGCCAGCCTCCCCCCGGGACTAGCGGCGGGGCAGTTCTTC. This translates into CASLPPGLAAGQFF.